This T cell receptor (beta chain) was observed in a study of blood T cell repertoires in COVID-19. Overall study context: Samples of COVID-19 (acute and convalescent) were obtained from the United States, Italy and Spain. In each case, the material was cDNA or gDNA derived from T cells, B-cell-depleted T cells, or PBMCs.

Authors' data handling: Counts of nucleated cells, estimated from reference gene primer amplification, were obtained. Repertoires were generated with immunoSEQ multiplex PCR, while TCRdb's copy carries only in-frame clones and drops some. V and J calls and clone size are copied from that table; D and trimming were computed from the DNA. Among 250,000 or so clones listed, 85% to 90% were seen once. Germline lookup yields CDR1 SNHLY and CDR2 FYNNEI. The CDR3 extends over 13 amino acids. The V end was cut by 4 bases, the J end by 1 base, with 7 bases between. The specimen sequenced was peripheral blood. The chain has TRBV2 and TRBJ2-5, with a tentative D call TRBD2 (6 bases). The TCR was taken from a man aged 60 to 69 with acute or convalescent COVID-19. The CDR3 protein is CASSGDFQETQYF. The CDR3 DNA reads TGTGCCAGCAGTGGGGACTTCCAAGAGACCCAGTACTTC.